The 7 T cell receptor beta chains reported below all come from one sample, sequenced in a study of T-cell memory formation after mild COVID-19. TCRdb redid the calling of the 5' RACE reads with MiXCR, one entry per CDR3 protein. The table lists roughly 480,000 distinct CDR3 sequences, roughly 23% of them singletons, with approximately 13% in the top ten. The specimen was PBMCs or a T cell subset sorted from them (not recorded which). All receptors derive from an adult woman who had mild COVID-19 (a few samples of this study predate the infection). Cell type and time point are not known.

This clonotype was seen a few times. The chain is built from TRBV12-3 or TRBV12-4 and TRBJ2-7; D may be TRBD1 (6 bases). CDR3 length: 14 residues. Trimming took 6 bases from V and 2 from J, leaving 14 bases between them. The CDR3 bases are TGTGCCAGCAGAACCGGGACACCGCCCTACGAGCAGTACTTC. Translation gives CASRTGTPPYEQYF.

The chain is built from TRBV20-1 and TRBJ2-7; D may be TRBD1 (6 bases). The V gene's germline CDR1 is DFQATT and CDR2 SNEGSKA (reference sequence). There are 13 residues in the CDR3. With 6 bases removed from V and 7 bases from J, the gap between germline ends came to 19 bases. This chain's CDR3 is CSARPQGMGEQYF. The DNA for the CDR3 is TGCAGTGCCCGACCACAGGGAATGGGGGAGCAGTACTTC.

The V call is TRBV20-1, the J call TRBJ1-2; D is ambiguous. This CDR3 has 16 residues. The V gene lost 0 bases and the J gene lost 1 base, with 15 bases spanning the gap. Germline V gives CDR1 DFQATT, CDR2 SNEGSKA (reference sequence). CDR3 amino acids: CSARDSWGAFNYGYTF. In DNA form, the CDR3 reads TGCAGTGCTAGAGATTCGTGGGGAGCCTTTAACTATGGCTACACCTTC.

The chain employs TRBV29-1 and TRBJ2-7; 7 positions agree with TRBD1. V shed 5 bases and J 2 bases; nucleotides not matched to a gene: 9. There are 14 residues in the CDR3. In germline, CDR1 is SQVTM, CDR2 ANQGSEA. This CDR3 is CSVSIGTVTYEQYF. DNA for the CDR3: TGCAGCGTTTCCATCGGGACAGTGACCTACGAGCAGTACTTC.

The rearrangement links TRBV14 to TRBJ2-1; D is undetermined. The CDR3 has 15 residues. The ends were cut back, 5 bases at V and 0 bases at J, with 11 bases in the middle. Looked up from germline, CDR1 is SGHDN and CDR2 is FVKESK. CDR3 DNA sequence: TGTGCCAGCAGCAAATGGACCCGCTCCTACAATGAGCAGTTCTTC. Translating it yields CASSKWTRSYNEQFF.

This clonotype was counted only a few times. This chain links TRBV24-1 with TRBJ2-1; possible D gene TRBD2, 5 bases. The CDR3 is made up of 13 amino acids. The V gene's germline CDR1 is KGHDR and CDR2 SFDVKD. V lost 3 bases and J lost 8, with 10 bases in between. CDR3 region: CATSDGSGDEQFF. The CDR3 bases are TGTGCCACCAGTGATGGGAGTGGGGATGAGCAGTTCTTC.

This clonotype was picked up a small number of times. The chain has TRBV10-3 and TRBJ2-7; D is ambiguous. Germline V gene lookup returns CDR1 ENHRY and CDR2 SYGVKD. Trimming left V 9 bases short and J 2 bases short, with 14 bases between. The CDR3 is 13 amino acids. Here the CDR3 reads CAIRWEVTYEQYF. In DNA form, the CDR3 reads TGTGCCATAAGGTGGGAAGTGACCTACGAGCAGTACTTC.